This is a list of T cell receptor beta chains from one sample in a study of cytomegalovirus exposure and HLA in healthy donors. Assay: immunoSEQ multiplex PCR; the TCRdb copy retains only in-frame clones and omits some. Of some 68,000 clones in the sample, just under 95% were seen once. Specimen: PBMCs. The receptors here all came from a man between 18 and 35 years old in good health and CMV-seropositive. The CDR3 runs from the conserved cysteine through the conserved F or W. The order of the fields is J gene, D gene, V gene, clone size, CDR3 protein. A D gene is named only where the DNA matches it firmly. Where a row states a size, it is once, few, many or the class of an expanded clone; other rows omit it.

TRBJ2-1	TRBD2	TRBV4-1	-	CASSQEGERLAGYNEQFF
TRBJ1-6	-	TRBV29-1	-	CSVRASSYNSPLHF
TRBJ2-1	TRBD1	TRBV6-6	-	CASSYTVPGQDGQFF
TRBJ2-3	TRBD2	TRBV27	-	CASSFDPTEDRGGLAGGTDTQYF
TRBJ2-3	TRBD2	TRBV5-1	-	CASSHRPSGGAGDTQYF
TRBJ2-3	TRBD2	TRBV5-1	-	CASSDRGGPRQDTQYF
TRBJ2-7	TRBD2	TRBV5-4	-	CASSLSGVSGQYF
TRBJ1-1	-	TRBV6-6	-	CASSYGQNTEAFF
TRBJ1-3	TRBD1	TRBV2	-	CASRGTAGNTIYF
TRBJ1-4	-	TRBV5-1	-	CASSLLVGEKLFF
TRBJ2-5	TRBD1	TRBV7-9	-	CASSFQGAGETQYF
TRBJ2-3	-	TRBV19	-	CASRDTPSTDTQYF
TRBJ2-3	-	TRBV5-1	-	CASTRGDTQYF
TRBJ2-7	TRBD2	TRBV4-1	-	CASSQEGTSGVYEQYF
TRBJ2-3	TRBD2	TRBV7-2	-	CASSWASGGRTDTQYF
TRBJ2-7	-	TRBV2	-	CASTGFTRGTEYRAQYF
TRBJ1-3	-	TRBV7-9	-	CASSSLQGISSGNTIYF
TRBJ2-4	TRBD1	TRBV5-4	-	CASSLAGTGENIQYF
TRBJ2-2	-	TRBV4-1	many	CASSHRVTGELFF
TRBJ2-2	-	TRBV7-9	-	CASSHGAGELFF
TRBJ2-1	TRBD2	TRBV27	-	CATSSGSSSYNEQFF
TRBJ2-5	-	TRBV19	-	CASSRGLVQETQYF
TRBJ2-6	-	TRBV27	-	CASSPLSGANVLTF
TRBJ2-5	TRBD1	TRBV5-1	-	CASSLRLTGEQETQYF
TRBJ2-1	TRBD1	TRBV7-8	few	CASSVGQVHNEQFF
TRBJ2-5	TRBD1	TRBV29-1	few	CSVAGTEETQYF
TRBJ2-4	-	TRBV5-6	-	CASSFRQEIAKNIQYF
TRBJ1-1	-	TRBV6-5	-	CASSYSTGLLGAFF
TRBJ2-7	-	TRBV6-1	once	CASTPTTYEQYF
TRBJ1-6	TRBD1	TRBV6-5	-	CASSSASRDSAPLHF
TRBJ1-1	-	TRBV27	-	CASSETGNEAFF